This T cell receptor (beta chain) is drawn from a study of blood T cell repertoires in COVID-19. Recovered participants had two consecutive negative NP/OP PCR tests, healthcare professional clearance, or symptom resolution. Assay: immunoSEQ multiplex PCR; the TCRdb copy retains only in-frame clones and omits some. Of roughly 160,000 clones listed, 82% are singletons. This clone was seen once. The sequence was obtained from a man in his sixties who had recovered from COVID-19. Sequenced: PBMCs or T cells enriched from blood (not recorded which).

CDR3: CASSSTGAGNTEAFF. CDR3 DNA sequence: TGTGCCAGCAGCTCCACAGGGGCGGGGAACACTGAAGCTTTCTTT. The V call is TRBV9, the J call TRBJ1-1; 7 bases line up with TRBD1. Germline V gives CDR1 SGDLS, CDR2 YYNGEE. The CDR3 consists of 15 residues. Trimming at V came to 4 bases and at J to 1 base, leaving 7 bases not matched to a gene.